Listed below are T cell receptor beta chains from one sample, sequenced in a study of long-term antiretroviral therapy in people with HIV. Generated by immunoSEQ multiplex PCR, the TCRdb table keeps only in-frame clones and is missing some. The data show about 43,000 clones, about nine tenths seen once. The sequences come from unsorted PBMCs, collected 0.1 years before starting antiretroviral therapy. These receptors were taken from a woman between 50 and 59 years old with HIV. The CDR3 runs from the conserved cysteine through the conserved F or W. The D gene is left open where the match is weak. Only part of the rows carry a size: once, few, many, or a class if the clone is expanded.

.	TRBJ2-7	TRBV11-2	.	CASSLGPSEQYF	TGTGCCAGCAGCTTAGGCCCGAGTGAGCAGTACTTC
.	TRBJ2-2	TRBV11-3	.	CASSLRQGVATGELFF	TGTGCCAGCAGCTTACGTCAGGGAGTTGCCACCGGGGAGCTGTTTTTT
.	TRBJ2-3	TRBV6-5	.	CASKSMGLFPDTQYF	TGTGCCAGCAAATCGATGGGGCTCTTCCCAGATACGCAGTATTTT
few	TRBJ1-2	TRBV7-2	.	CASSPQTGNYGYTF	TGTGCCAGCAGTCCCCAGACAGGCAACTATGGCTACACCTTC
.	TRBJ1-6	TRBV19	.	CASSIDLRGALHF	TGTGCCAGTAGTATAGACTTACGGGGGGCCCTCCACTTT
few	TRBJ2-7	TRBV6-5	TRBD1	CASSYRRQGAYEQYF	TGTGCCAGCAGTTATCGGCGGCAGGGGGCCTACGAGCAGTACTTC
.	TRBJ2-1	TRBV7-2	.	CASSLEVVEQFF	TGTGCCAGCAGCTTAGAAGTGGTGGAGCAGTTCTTC
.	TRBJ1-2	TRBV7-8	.	CASSSRMPGYYGYTF	TGTGCCAGCAGCTCTAGGATGCCAGGGTACTATGGCTACACCTTC
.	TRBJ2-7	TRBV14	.	CASSQANTLYEQYF	TGTGCCAGCAGCCAAGCGAACACCCTCTACGAGCAGTACTTC
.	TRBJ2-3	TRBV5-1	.	CASSIRPAADTQYF	TGCGCCAGCAGCATTCGGCCCGCGGCGGATACGCAGTATTTT
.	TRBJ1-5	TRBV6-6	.	CASSRDAGQPQHF	TGTGCCAGCAGCCGGGACGCAGGCCAGCCCCAGCATTTT
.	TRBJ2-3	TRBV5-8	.	CASSYRTDTQYF	TGTGCCAGCAGCTATCGGACAGATACGCAGTATTTT
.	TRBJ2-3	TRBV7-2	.	CASSLVGPSGTDTQYF	TGTGCCAGCAGCTTAGTAGGTCCTAGCGGCACAGATACGCAGTATTTT
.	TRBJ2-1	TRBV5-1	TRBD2	CASSSTSGGDRNEQFF	TGCGCCAGCAGCTCTACTAGCGGGGGGGATCGCAATGAGCAGTTCTTC
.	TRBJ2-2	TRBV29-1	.	CSVGGQQHTGELFF	TGCAGCGTGGGAGGACAGCAACACACCGGGGAGCTGTTTTTT
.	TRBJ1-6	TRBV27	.	CASSFPGGAHSPLHF	TGTGCCAGCAGTTTCCCTGGGGGGGCCCATTCACCCCTCCACTTT
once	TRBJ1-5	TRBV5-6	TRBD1	CASSSKGGSDQPQHF	TGTGCCAGCAGCTCTAAAGGGGGCTCGGATCAGCCCCAGCATTTT
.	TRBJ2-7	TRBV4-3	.	CASSQVGRGSYEQYF	TGCGCCAGCAGCCAAGTGGGGCGGGGTTCCTACGAGCAGTACTTC
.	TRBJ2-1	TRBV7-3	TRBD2	CASSPLGGGTSGGGPYNEQFF	TGTGCCAGCAGCCCACTTGGAGGGGGGACTAGCGGGGGTGGTCCCTACAATGAGCAGTTCTTC
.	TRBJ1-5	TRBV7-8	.	CASSFWLGGEPQHF	TGTGCCAGCAGCTTTTGGCTCGGGGGGGAGCCCCAGCATTTT
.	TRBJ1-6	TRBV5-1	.	CASSSGVDSPLHF	TGCGCCAGCAGCTCAGGGGTCGATTCACCCCTCCACTTT
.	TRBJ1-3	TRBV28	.	CASSFGGTTLGNTIYF	TGTGCCAGCAGTTTCGGAGGGACAACTCTCGGAAACACCATATATTTT
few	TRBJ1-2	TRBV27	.	CASSLSRPGHPISYGYTF	TGTGCCAGCAGTTTATCGAGGCCCGGACACCCAATTAGCTATGGCTACACCTTC
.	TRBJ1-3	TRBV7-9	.	CASSLGPSGNTIYF	TGTGCCAGCAGCCTAGGACCCTCTGGAAACACCATATATTTT
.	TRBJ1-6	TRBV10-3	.	CAIRQDGNSPLHF	TGTGCCATCAGACAGGATGGTAATTCACCCCTCCACTTT
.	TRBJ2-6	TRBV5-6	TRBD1	CASSHSGTGYSGANVLTF	TGTGCCAGCAGTCATTCCGGGACAGGCTACTCTGGGGCCAACGTCCTGACTTTC
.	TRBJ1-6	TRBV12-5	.	CASGLIGSYNSPLHF	TGTGCTAGTGGTTTGATTGGCTCCTATAATTCACCCCTCCACTTT
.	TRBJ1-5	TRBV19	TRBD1	CASSRDSYQPQHF	TGTGCCAGTAGCCGGGACAGCTATCAGCCCCAGCATTTT
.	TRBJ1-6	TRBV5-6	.	CASSFGDPYNSPLHF	TGTGCCAGCAGCTTCGGGGACCCCTATAATTCACCCCTCCACTTT
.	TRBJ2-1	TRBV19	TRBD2	CASSFSGGANEQFF	TGTGCCAGTAGTTTTAGCGGGGGGGCCAATGAGCAGTTCTTC
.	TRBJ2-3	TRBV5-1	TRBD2	CASSGGWAGGNTDTQYF	TGCGCCAGCAGCGGGGGTTGGGCGGGGGGGAACACAGATACGCAGTATTTT
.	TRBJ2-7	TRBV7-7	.	CASSASVSYEQYF	TGTGCTAGCAGCGCTAGCGTCTCCTACGAGCAGTACTTC
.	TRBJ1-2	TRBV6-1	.	CASREPKNYGYTF	TGTGCCAGCAGAGAACCAAAGAACTATGGCTACACCTTC
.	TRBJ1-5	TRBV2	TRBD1	CASMKDRVVTNQPQHF	TGTGCCAGCATGAAGGACAGGGTCGTTACAAACCAGCCCCAGCATTTT
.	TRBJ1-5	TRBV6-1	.	CASSESPGFYSNQPQHF	TGTGCCAGCAGTGAATCGCCGGGATTTTATAGCAATCAGCCCCAGCATTTT
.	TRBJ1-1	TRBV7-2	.	CASSFTVNTEAFF	TGTGCCAGCAGCTTTACAGTGAACACTGAAGCTTTCTTT
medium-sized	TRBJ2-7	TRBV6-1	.	CASRYIPPNEQYF	TGTGCCAGCAGATACATCCCCCCTAACGAGCAGTACTTC
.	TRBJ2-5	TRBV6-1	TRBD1	CASSQGQSQETQYF	TGTGCCAGCAGCCAGGGACAGTCACAAGAGACCCAGTACTTC
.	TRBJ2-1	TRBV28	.	CASTTGTQNNEQFF	TGTGCCAGCACGACCGGGACACAAAACAATGAGCAGTTCTTC
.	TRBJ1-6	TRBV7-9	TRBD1	CAVSGTEISPLHF	TGTGCCGTATCCGGGACAGAGATATCACCCCTCCACTTT
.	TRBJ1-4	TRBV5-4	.	CASSLDYNEKLFF	TGTGCCAGCAGCTTGGATTATAATGAAAAACTGTTTTTT
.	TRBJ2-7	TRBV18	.	CASSPDARITIDEQYF	TGTGCCAGCTCACCAGATGCTAGGATCACTATAGACGAGCAGTACTTC
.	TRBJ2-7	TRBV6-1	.	CASSAASSYEQYF	TGTGCCAGCAGTGCGGCCAGCTCCTACGAGCAGTACTTC
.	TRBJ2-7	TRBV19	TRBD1	CASSVQGPYEQYF	TGTGCCAGTAGTGTACAGGGGCCATACGAGCAGTACTTC
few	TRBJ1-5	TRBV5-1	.	CASSLGPGVDNQPQHF	TGCGCCAGCAGCTTGGGGCCAGGGGTGGACAATCAGCCCCAGCATTTT
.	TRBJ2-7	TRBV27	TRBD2	CASSDSGPYEQYF	TGTGCCAGCAGTGATAGCGGGCCCTACGAGCAGTACTTC
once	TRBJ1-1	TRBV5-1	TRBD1	CASSSGDSFNTEAFF	TGCGCCAGCAGCAGCGGGGACAGCTTTAACACTGAAGCTTTCTTT
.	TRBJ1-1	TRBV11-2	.	CASRRQPNTEAFF	TGTGCCAGCAGACGACAACCGAACACTGAAGCTTTCTTT
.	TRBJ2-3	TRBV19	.	CASSTTDTQYF	TGTGCCAGTAGTACTACAGATACGCAGTATTTT
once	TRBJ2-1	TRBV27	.	CASARGLPYNEQFF	TGTGCCAGCGCCCGTGGTCTGCCTTACAATGAGCAGTTCTTC
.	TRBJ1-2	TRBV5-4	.	CASSSGRQANYGYTF	TGTGCCAGCAGCTCGGGACGACAGGCTAATTATGGCTACACCTTC
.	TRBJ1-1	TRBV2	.	CASSGDGATEAFF	TGTGCCAGCAGTGGCGACGGGGCCACTGAAGCTTTCTTT
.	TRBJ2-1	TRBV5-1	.	CASSLRTDYYNEQFF	TGCGCCAGCAGCCTAAGGACGGATTACTACAATGAGCAGTTCTTC
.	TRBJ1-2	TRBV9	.	CASSAHTGSGGYTF	TGTGCCAGCAGCGCTCACACAGGGTCGGGTGGCTACACCTTC
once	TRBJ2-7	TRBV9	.	CASSPGAGVPEQYF	TGTGCCAGCAGCCCAGGGGCAGGGGTGCCCGAGCAGTACTTC
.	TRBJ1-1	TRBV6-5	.	CASSYDGGLNTEAFF	TGTGCCAGCAGTTACGATGGGGGACTGAACACTGAAGCTTTCTTT
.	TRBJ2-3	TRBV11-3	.	CASSERTSTDTQYF	TGTGCCAGCAGCGAAAGGACTAGCACAGATACGCAGTATTTT
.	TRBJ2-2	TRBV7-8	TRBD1	CASSSDRGQGELFF	TGTGCCAGCAGCTCGGACAGGGGGCAGGGGGAGCTGTTTTTT
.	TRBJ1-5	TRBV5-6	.	CASSLAGGGNQPQHF	TGTGCCAGCAGCTTAGCCGGAGGGGGCAATCAGCCCCAGCATTTT